The present T cell receptor (beta chain) was sequenced within a study of long-term antiretroviral therapy in people with HIV. It was version v3.0 of the immunoSEQ assay that was run at survey level. Method: immunoSEQ multiplex PCR; TCRdb's copy keeps in-frame clones and lacks some. The table records 31,000 or so clones, approximately 96% of them present only once. No donor had fewer than one pre-ART PBMC sample or fewer than two post-ART PBMC samples. Every participant with HIV received treatment in the United States. The V gene end was trimmed by 2 bases and the J gene end by 2 bases; junction bases not matched to a gene: 10. Germline loops: CDR1 SGHDT, CDR2 YYEEEE. The CDR3 sequence is 16 residues long.

The source material was unsorted PBMCs, sampled approximately 6.6 years after starting antiretroviral therapy. The receptor was isolated from a man younger than 40 with HIV. This chain joins TRBV5-6 and TRBJ2-7, with 7 bases identical to TRBD2. Here the CDR3 DNA reads TGTGCCAGCAGCTTTTCGGGTCTAGCGGAGACCTACGAGCAGTACTTC. Translated: CASSFSGLAETYEQYF.